Listed below are T cell receptor beta chains from one sample, sequenced in a study of T cell repertoires in cytomegalovirus infection. TCRdb redid the calling of the reads with MiXCR, one entry per CDR3 protein. The repertoire has about 360,000 distinct CDR3 sequences, about a sixth of them found once; the top ten carry around 8.6%. The specimen sequenced was PBMCs. Every receptor here comes from a human donor in good health (CMV status not recorded). Some clones in this sample may be carry-over from other donors' samples. CDR3s include the opening cysteine and the closing phenylalanine or tryptophan. The D gene is left open where the match is weak. Size is stated for part of the rows, as once, few or many counts, or as a class when the clone is expanded.

>TRBJ2-3|TRBV7-2|many|14|NA
TGTGCCAGCAGCGCTTGGATAGCCGAGGATACGCAGTATTTT
CASSAWIAEDTQYF
>TRBJ2-1|TRBV12-5|many|15|TRBD2
TGTGCTAGTGGTCGACTAGCGGGGCTAAACAATGAGCAGTTCTTC
CASGRLAGLNNEQFF
>TRBJ2-5|TRBV7-9|NA|19|TRBD1
TGTGCCAGCAGCACGGAAGCCAGATGGGACAGGGGACGTCAAGAGACCCAGTACTTC
CASSTEARWDRGRQETQYF
>TRBJ1-5|TRBV20-1|NA|12|NA
TGCAGTGCTAGAAGGGTCCATCAGCCCCAGCATTTT
CSARRVHQPQHF
>TRBJ2-5|TRBV7-2|many|14|TRBD1
TGTGCCAGCAGCCTCGACAGGGGGGATGAGACCCAGTACTTC
CASSLDRGDETQYF
>TRBJ2-7|TRBV20-1|NA|14|NA
TGCAGTGCTAGAGCCGTAGATTTTACCTACGAGCAGTACTTC
CSARAVDFTYEQYF
>TRBJ1-3|TRBV11-2|many|15|NA
TGTGCCAGCAGCTTAAAAGTTAGCTCTGGAAACACCATATATTTT
CASSLKVSSGNTIYF
>TRBJ2-7|TRBV6-5|NA|12|NA
TGTGCCAGCAGTTACGGGGGCGGACGGCAGTACTTC
CASSYGGGRQYF
>TRBJ2-7|TRBV7-8|NA|15|NA
TGTGCCAGCTCCAACATTGGTTCAGGGAACTACGAGCAGTACTTC
CASSNIGSGNYEQYF
>TRBJ2-5|TRBV20-1|few|13|NA
TGCAGTGCTAGAGTGAGGGGGTTGGAGACCCAGTACTTC
CSARVRGLETQYF
>TRBJ2-7|TRBV5-4|few|18|NA
TGTGCCAGCAGCTTGGGCCTATATGGGGGAGCCTCCTCCTACGAGCAGTACTTC
CASSLGLYGGASSYEQYF
>TRBJ2-7|TRBV5-4|NA|13|TRBD1
TGTGCCAGCAGCGGACAGGGTGTTAACGAGCAGTACTTC
CASSGQGVNEQYF
>TRBJ2-7|TRBV27|NA|15|NA
TGTGCCAGCAGCCCCGAGGGTCGAAGAGGGCACGAGCAGTACTTC
CASSPEGRRGHEQYF
>TRBJ1-2|TRBV4-1|few|19|NA
TGCGCCAGCAGCCATATACTTAAGACAGGACGCCGAACTAACTATGGCTACACCTTC
CASSHILKTGRRTNYGYTF
>TRBJ1-5|TRBV7-2|many|14|NA
TGTGCCAGCAGCATCGTGGCCTGGGGGGGAGCCCAGCATTTT
CASSIVAWGGAQHF